These T cell receptor beta chains were read from a single sample in a study of blood T cells in healthy people across ages. TCRdb fed the 5' RACE reads into MiXCR, producing one record per CDR3 protein. In the table there are some 710,000 distinct CDR3 sequences, about 24% of which are singletons. Specimen: blood. The receptor source for this set is a man in his sixties or seventies in good health. CDR3s include the opening cysteine and the closing phenylalanine or tryptophan. The order of the fields is clone size, J gene, V gene, D gene, CDR3 protein, CDR3 DNA. The D gene is left open where the match is weak. The size field is filled for only some rows; it gives once, few, many or a size class.

>NA|TRBJ2-4|TRBV12-3/TRBV12-4|NA
CASSYRVTKNIQYF
TGTGCCAGCAGTTACAGGGTTACCAAAAACATTCAGTACTTC
>NA|TRBJ1-2|TRBV6-1|NA
CASSDRGEDRYGYTF
TGTGCCAGCAGTGATCGTGGGGAGGACCGCTATGGCTACACCTTC
>NA|TRBJ2-3|TRBV7-2|TRBD1
CASSLEGQVSTDTQYF
TGTGCCAGCAGCTTAGAGGGACAGGTCTCGACAGATACGCAGTATTTT
>many|TRBJ1-4|TRBV28|NA
CASSLVGTEKKLFF
TGTGCCAGCAGTTTAGTTGGGACCGAAAAAAAACTGTTTTTT
>few|TRBJ1-2|TRBV15|NA
CATSRDPVIGNYGYTF
TGTGCCACCAGCAGAGATCCGGTAATAGGGAACTATGGCTACACCTTC
>many|TRBJ2-7|TRBV2|NA
CASREEYEQYF
TGTGCCAGCAGGGAAGAATACGAGCAGTACTTC
>NA|TRBJ2-2|TRBV11-1|TRBD2
CASSWGLAGTGELFF
TGTGCCAGCAGCTGGGGACTAGCGGGGACCGGGGAGCTGTTTTTT
>NA|TRBJ1-2|TRBV20-1|NA
CSASTDTNYGYTF
TGCAGTGCTTCCACTGACACTAACTATGGCTACACCTTC
>few|TRBJ2-2|TRBV6-5|TRBD2
CASSSPGGTIHAGELFF
TGTGCCAGCAGTTCACCGGGGGGGACAATCCACGCCGGGGAGCTGTTTTTT
>NA|TRBJ2-2|TRBV29-1|TRBD1
CSAGTGTNTGELFF
TGCAGCGCCGGGACAGGGACGAACACCGGGGAGCTGTTTTTT
>NA|TRBJ2-1|TRBV3-1|TRBD2
CASSQTSGRSNEQFF
TGTGCCAGCAGCCAAACTAGCGGGAGATCAAATGAGCAGTTCTTC
>few|TRBJ2-7|TRBV6-1|NA
CASSETPWRDHSYEQYF
TGTGCCAGCAGTGAAACCCCCTGGCGGGATCACTCCTACGAGCAGTACTTC
>few|TRBJ1-3|TRBV19|NA
CASSQAQRISGSTIYF
TGTGCCAGTAGTCAGGCACAACGGATCTCTGGAAGCACCATATATTTT
>few|TRBJ2-5|TRBV7-8|NA
CASRPTGAGETQYF
TGTGCCAGCAGGCCTACAGGGGCGGGGGAGACCCAGTACTTC
>NA|TRBJ1-1|TRBV20-1|NA
CSAVPPGAFF
TGCAGTGCTGTTCCCCCGGGCGCTTTCTTT
>many|TRBJ2-1|TRBV18|TRBD2
CASSPNPPGWRGTYNEQFF
TGTGCCAGCTCACCTAATCCCCCCGGCTGGCGGGGGACCTACAATGAGCAGTTCTTC
>NA|TRBJ1-5|TRBV28|NA
CASNSPDQPQHF
TGCGCCAGCAATTCTCCCGATCAGCCCCAGCATTTT
>NA|TRBJ2-5|TRBV10-3|NA
CAIGSSVRGVQYF
TGTGCCATCGGTAGTAGTGTCCGCGGGGTCCAGTACTTC
>NA|TRBJ1-5|TRBV2|NA
CASSQQGHSNQPQHF
TGTGCCAGCAGTCAGCAGGGTCATAGCAATCAGCCCCAGCATTTT
>few|TRBJ2-1|TRBV30|TRBD2
CAWSVGLAGGGEQFF
TGTGCCTGGAGTGTTGGCCTAGCGGGAGGTGGGGAGCAGTTCTTC
>NA|TRBJ2-2|TRBV5-1|NA
CASSLAWGARTGELFF
TGCGCCAGCAGCTTGGCCTGGGGGGCGCGAACCGGGGAGCTGTTTTTT
>many|TRBJ1-2|TRBV6-2/TRBV6-3|NA
CASREQGSVYGYTF
TGTGCCAGCCGAGAACAGGGATCGGTTTATGGCTACACCTTC
>few|TRBJ2-1|TRBV2|NA
CARGGISSYNEQFF
TGTGCCAGGGGGGGAATTTCATCCTACAATGAGCAGTTCTTC
>few|TRBJ2-2|TRBV28|NA
CASSPPSDTGELFF
TGTGCCAGCAGCCCCCCATCGGACACCGGGGAGCTGTTTTTT
>few|TRBJ2-1|TRBV10-3|TRBD2
CAISRTSEYNEQFF
TGTGCCATCAGTAGGACTAGCGAATACAATGAGCAGTTCTTC
>many|TRBJ2-5|TRBV7-8|NA
CASSSGRPEIF
TGTGCCAGCAGTTCAGGACGGCCGGAGATCTTC
>many|TRBJ2-3|TRBV10-2|NA
CASSGGGGDTQYF
TGCGCCAGCAGTGGGGGGGGCGGTGATACGCAGTATTTT
>few|TRBJ2-3|TRBV24-1|NA
CATSDSHGDWQYF
TGTGCCACCAGTGACTCACACGGCGATTGGCAGTATTTT
>NA|TRBJ2-5|TRBV7-2|TRBD2
CASSDLAGAAGETQYF
TGTGCCAGCAGCGATCTAGCGGGCGCGGCGGGGGAGACCCAGTACTTC
>NA|TRBJ1-4|TRBV7-2|NA
CAGSPGLLREKLFF
TGTGCCGGCAGCCCGGGACTTCTTAGGGAAAAACTGTTTTTT
>NA|TRBJ2-3|TRBV11-2|NA
CASSGQPRSSTDTQYF
TGTGCCAGCAGTGGACAGCCAAGATCTAGCACAGATACGCAGTATTTT
>once|TRBJ1-2|TRBV6-5|TRBD1
CASRPGGDSYGYTF
TGTGCCAGCAGACCTGGGGGGGACAGCTATGGCTACACCTTC
>NA|TRBJ1-1|TRBV10-3|TRBD1
CAISAGGPNTEAFF
TGTGCCATCAGTGCAGGGGGACCGAACACTGAAGCTTTCTTT
>few|TRBJ2-1|TRBV6-6|NA
CASSLAPFNEQFF
TGTGCCAGCAGCTTAGCCCCTTTTAATGAGCAGTTCTTC
>few|TRBJ1-4|TRBV13|NA
CASSFVMRCATNEKLFF
TGTGCCAGCAGCTTCGTCATGCGGTGTGCAACTAATGAAAAACTGTTTTTT
>NA|TRBJ2-3|TRBV30|NA
CACGGASTDTQYF
TGTGCCTGTGGCGGAGCTAGCACAGATACGCAGTATTTT
>few|TRBJ1-2|TRBV7-6|TRBD1
CASSAGQDYGYTF
TGTGCCAGCAGCGCAGGACAGGACTATGGCTACACCTTC